These T cell receptor beta chains were read from a single sample in a study of T cell responses to AZD1222 COVID-19 vaccine. The table came from immunoSEQ multiplex PCR; TCRdb's copy has only in-frame clones and leaves some out. The sample holds 130,000 to 150,000 clones, around 89% seen once. The sample consisted of peripheral blood, taken on day 0 of AZD1222 vaccination. The receptor set was obtained from an adult in good health. The CDR3 runs from the conserved cysteine through the conserved F or W. The D gene is left open where the match is weak. Clone size appears in some rows only: once, few, many, or a class for an expanded clone.

j_gene	d_gene	v_gene	abundance	CDR3aa	CDR3nt
TRBJ1-2	-	TRBV4-1	-	CASSQDARQTINYGYTF	TGCGCCAGCAGCCAAGACGCTCGGCAAACAATTAACTATGGCTACACCTTC
TRBJ2-7	-	TRBV6-5	-	CASSQTVSSYEQYF	TGTGCCAGCAGCCAGACAGTGAGCTCCTACGAGCAGTACTTC
TRBJ2-1	-	TRBV7-9	once	CASSPRLRSPDEQFF	TGTGCCAGCAGCCCTAGATTGCGGTCCCCCGATGAGCAGTTCTTC
TRBJ2-3	-	TRBV18	-	CASSPKDLSTDTQYF	TGTGCCAGCTCACCTAAGGACTTGAGCACAGATACGCAGTATTTT
TRBJ1-5	-	TRBV28	-	CASSLVGAPPQHF	TGTGCCAGCAGTTTGGTCGGCGCGCCGCCCCAGCATTTT
TRBJ1-2	TRBD1	TRBV11-2	-	CASSLGTGGNLYGYTF	TGTGCCAGCAGCTTAGGGACAGGGGGAAATCTTTATGGCTACACCTTC
TRBJ1-1	-	TRBV11-3	-	CASSLRGLTEAFF	TGTGCCAGCAGCTTACGGGGTCTCACTGAAGCTTTCTTT
TRBJ1-1	-	TRBV3-1/TRBV3-2	-	CASSQVPGIVRAFF	TGTGCCAGCAGCCAAGTTCCAGGGATCGTCCGAGCTTTCTTT
TRBJ1-6	TRBD1	TRBV27	-	CASSLSGTGNSPLHF	TGTGCCAGCAGTTTATCAGGGACAGGGAATTCACCCCTCCACTTT
TRBJ2-5	-	TRBV7-7	-	CASSPQGGGQETQYF	TGTGCTAGCAGCCCCCAGGGGGGAGGGCAAGAGACCCAGTACTTC
TRBJ1-6	TRBD1	TRBV6-6	-	CAGRTDRTNSPLHF	TGTGCCGGTCGTACGGACAGGACCAATTCACCCCTCCACTTT
TRBJ1-4	-	TRBV7-8	-	CASSPPGAGNEKLFF	TGTGCCAGCAGCCCCCCGGGAGCGGGTAATGAAAAACTGTTTTTT
TRBJ2-7	-	TRBV27	-	CASSLDGSRQYYEQYF	TGTGCCAGCAGTTTGGATGGTTCTAGACAATACTACGAGCAGTACTTC
TRBJ1-1	-	TRBV4-2	-	CASSQAWGGGTEAFF	TGTGCCAGCAGCCAAGCCTGGGGGGGCGGGACTGAAGCTTTCTTT
TRBJ1-2	TRBD1	TRBV3-1/TRBV3-2	few	CASSQRDRGTYGYTF	TGTGCCAGCAGCCAAAGGGACAGGGGGACCTATGGCTACACCTTC
TRBJ2-7	TRBD2	TRBV7-8	-	CASSGASGDTYEQYF	TGTGCCAGCAGCGGAGCTAGCGGGGACACCTACGAGCAGTACTTC
TRBJ1-2	-	TRBV11-2	-	CASSSQQLWGYGYTF	TGTGCCAGCAGCTCGCAACAGCTTTGGGGATATGGCTACACCTTC
TRBJ1-5	-	TRBV7-8	-	CASSQEMTGNQPQHF	TGTGCCAGCAGCCAGGAGATGACGGGCAATCAGCCCCAGCATTTT
TRBJ2-7	-	TRBV3-1/TRBV3-2	-	CASSESGGYEQYF	TGTGCCAGCAGCGAAAGCGGTGGCTACGAGCAGTACTTC
TRBJ1-1	-	TRBV29-1	-	CSVVVSGGNTEAFF	TGCAGCGTTGTGGTGTCGGGGGGGAACACTGAAGCTTTCTTT
TRBJ1-1	-	TRBV5-4	once	CASSTHLTEAFF	TGTGCCAGCAGCACTCACCTCACTGAAGCTTTCTTT
TRBJ1-3	-	TRBV18	-	CASSRDGISGNTIYF	TGTGCCAGCTCACGCGACGGGATTTCTGGAAACACCATATATTTT
TRBJ2-1	TRBD2	TRBV7-3	once	CASSPRLAGNNEQFF	TGTGCCAGCAGCCCACGACTAGCGGGGAACAATGAGCAGTTCTTC
TRBJ2-5	-	TRBV11-2	-	CASSLDLGTQYF	TGTGCCAGCAGCTTAGATCTCGGGACCCAGTACTTC
TRBJ2-3	TRBD2	TRBV5-1	-	CASSLSSRTGTRSTDTQYF	TGCGCCAGCAGCTTGTCAAGCCGGACCGGGACTAGGAGCACAGATACGCAGTATTTT
TRBJ1-1	-	TRBV6-2/TRBV6-3	-	CASSYLSTEAFF	TGTGCCAGCAGTTACCTTTCCACTGAAGCTTTCTTT
TRBJ1-6	TRBD1	TRBV28	large	CASSLQGEVSSPLHF	TGTGCCAGCAGTTTACAGGGGGAGGTTAGTTCACCCCTCCACTTT
TRBJ1-6	TRBD1	TRBV5-5	-	CASSFGQGTGVVNSPLHF	TGTGCCAGCAGCTTCGGTCAAGGGACAGGGGTCGTAAATTCACCCCTCCACTTT
TRBJ2-7	-	TRBV24-1	-	CATKGPLGEQYF	TGTGCCACCAAAGGACCCCTGGGAGAGCAGTACTTC